These 2 T cell receptor beta chains came from one sample sequenced in a study of blood T cells in healthy people across ages. Primers used in a second PCR of about 7 to 12 cycles were a sample-barcoded 5' primer and a J-beta primer mix. TCRdb independently ran MiXCR on the 5' RACE reads; one entry per CDR3 protein. The sample records 1.2 million to 1.5 million distinct CDR3 sequences, approximately 60% being singletons. Sequences were obtained from blood. The receptors derive from a man between 18 and 29 years old in good health.

This clonotype was detected only a few times. This rearrangement joins TRBV6-2 or TRBV6-3 to TRBJ1-5; weak D call: TRBD1 (5 bases). CDR1 and CDR2 from the germline V gene are MNHEY and SVGEGT. The CDR3 runs to 13 residues. V was trimmed by 5 bases and J by 3 bases, leaving 8 bases between them. CDR3 region: CASSGQDNQPQHF. The CDR3 region has the DNA TGTGCCAGCAGTGGACAAGACAATCAGCCCCAGCATTTT.

This clonotype has only one observation. The CDR3 nucleotides read TGCAGCGTTGGACCTTATTCTGGGGAGCAGTACTTC. It is translated as CSVGPYSGEQYF. The chain employs TRBV29-1 and TRBJ2-7; D is ambiguous. Germline V gene sequence: CDR1 SQVTM, CDR2 ANQGSEA. Trimming removed 4 bases at V and 7 bases at J, with 14 bases between. The CDR3 loop spans 12 amino acids.